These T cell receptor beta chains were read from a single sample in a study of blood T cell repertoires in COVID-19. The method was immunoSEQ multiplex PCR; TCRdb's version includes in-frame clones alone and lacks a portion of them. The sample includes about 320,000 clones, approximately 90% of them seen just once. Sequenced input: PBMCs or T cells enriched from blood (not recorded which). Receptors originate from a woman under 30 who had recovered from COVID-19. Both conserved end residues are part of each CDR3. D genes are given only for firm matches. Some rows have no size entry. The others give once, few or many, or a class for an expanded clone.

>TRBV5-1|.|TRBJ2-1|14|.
TGCGCCAGCAGCTTGAGCCAAACCCGCAATGAGCAGTTCTTC
CASSLSQTRNEQFF
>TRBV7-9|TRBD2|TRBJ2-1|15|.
TGTGCCAGCAGCCCCGGCGGGAGCTCCTACAATGAGCAGTTCTTC
CASSPGGSSYNEQFF
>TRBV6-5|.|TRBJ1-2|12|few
TGTGCCAGCAGGACCGGGACATATGGCTACACCTTC
CASRTGTYGYTF
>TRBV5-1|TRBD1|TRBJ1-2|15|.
TGCGCCAGCAGTCCTCAGGGACAGGGAGGGTATGGCTACACCTTC
CASSPQGQGGYGYTF
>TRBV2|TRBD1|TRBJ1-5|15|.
TGTGCCAGCAGTGAAGGGACAGGGCTCGTGGGGCCCCAGCATTTT
CASSEGTGLVGPQHF
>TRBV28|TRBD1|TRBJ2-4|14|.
TGTGCCAGCAGGGAGGGACAGGGAAGGAACATTCAGTACTTC
CASREGQGRNIQYF
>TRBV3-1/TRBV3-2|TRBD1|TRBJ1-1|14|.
TGTGCCAGCAGCCAAGGGGCAAGGGGGCCAGAGGCTTTCTTT
CASSQGARGPEAFF
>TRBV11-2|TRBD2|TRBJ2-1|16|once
TGTGCCAGCAGCTTAACTTTAGCGGGAGGGTTCAATGAGCAGTTCTTC
CASSLTLAGGFNEQFF
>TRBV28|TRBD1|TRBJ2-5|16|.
TGTGCCAGCAGCCACGACGGGACAGGGGGCCCTCTCCCCAAGTACTTC
CASSHDGTGGPLPKYF
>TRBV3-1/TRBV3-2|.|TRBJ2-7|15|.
TGTGCCAGCAGCCCTAGGGGGGGAGTGGGCTACGAGCAGTACTTC
CASSPRGGVGYEQYF
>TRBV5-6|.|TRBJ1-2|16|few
TGTGCCAGCAGCTTTCTTACGCTGGACAGCCCCTATGGCTACACCTTC
CASSFLTLDSPYGYTF
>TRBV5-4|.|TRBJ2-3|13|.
TGTGCCAGCAGCTGGGATCAGGGCGATACGCAGTATTTT
CASSWDQGDTQYF
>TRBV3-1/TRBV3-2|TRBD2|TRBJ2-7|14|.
TGTGCCAGCAGCCACGGCGGGAGGGATGGCGAGCAGTACTTC
CASSHGGRDGEQYF
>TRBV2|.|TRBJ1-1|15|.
TGTGCCAGCAGTGACCAAGGGGTCCAGAACACTGAAGCTTTCTTT
CASSDQGVQNTEAFF
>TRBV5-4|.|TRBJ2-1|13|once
TGTGCCAGCAGCGCCTCTAGCAACAATGAGCAGTTCTTC
CASSASSNNEQFF
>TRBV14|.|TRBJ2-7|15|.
.
CASSLHFGGAYEQYF
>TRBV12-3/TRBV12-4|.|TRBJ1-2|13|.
TGTGCCAGCAGTTTCCAGGAAAACTATGGCTACACCTTC
CASSFQENYGYTF
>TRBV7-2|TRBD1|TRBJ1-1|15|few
TGTGCCAGCAGCTTAGCGGACAGGGTGGACACTGAAGCTTTCTTT
CASSLADRVDTEAFF
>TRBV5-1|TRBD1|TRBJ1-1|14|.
TGCGCCAGCAGCGAGACAGGGCGAGAGACTGAAGCTTTCTTT
CASSETGRETEAFF
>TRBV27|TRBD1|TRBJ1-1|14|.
TGTGCCAGCAGGGAGACAGGGGTGAACACTGAAGCTTTCTTT
CASRETGVNTEAFF
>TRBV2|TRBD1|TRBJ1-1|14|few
TGTGCCAGCAGGCGGCAGGGGGCCGATACTGAAGCTTTCTTT
CASRRQGADTEAFF
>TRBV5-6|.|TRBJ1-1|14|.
TGTGCCAGCAGCTCGCTCAGGGGGAACACTGAAGCTTTCTTT
CASSSLRGNTEAFF
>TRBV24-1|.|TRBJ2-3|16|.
TGTGCCACCAGTGGGGGGGGCCCCCCTCGCGCAGATACGCAGTATTTT
CATSGGGPPRADTQYF
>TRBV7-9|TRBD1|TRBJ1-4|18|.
TGTGCCAGCAGCTTAGGATGGGACAGGGGAGCAACTAATGAAAAACTGTTTTTT
CASSLGWDRGATNEKLFF
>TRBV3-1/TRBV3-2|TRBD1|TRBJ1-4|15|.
TGTGCCAGCAGTAGAGGGACAGGGGGCAATGAAAAACTGTTTTTT
CASSRGTGGNEKLFF